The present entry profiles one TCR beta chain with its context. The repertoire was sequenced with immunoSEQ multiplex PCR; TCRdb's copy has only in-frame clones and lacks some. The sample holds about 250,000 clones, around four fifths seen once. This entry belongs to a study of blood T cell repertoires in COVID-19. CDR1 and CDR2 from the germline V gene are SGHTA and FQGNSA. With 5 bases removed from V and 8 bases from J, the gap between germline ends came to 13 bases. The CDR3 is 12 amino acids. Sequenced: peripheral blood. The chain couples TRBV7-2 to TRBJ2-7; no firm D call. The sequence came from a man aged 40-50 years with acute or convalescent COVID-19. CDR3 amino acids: CASSPRVEQQYF. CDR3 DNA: TGTGCCAGCAGCCCTCGGGTCGAACAGCAGTACTTC.